Below, 18 T cell receptor beta chains from the same sample are listed, as sequenced in a study of blood T cell repertoires in COVID-19. This table comes from immunoSEQ multiplex PCR, and its TCRdb copy is limited to in-frame clones, with some not included. The sample lists fewer than 250,000 clones, around 82% occurring once. The sample taken for sequencing was PBMCs or T cells enriched from blood (not recorded which). These receptors were obtained from a woman in her forties or fifties who had been exposed to COVID-19.

CDR3 nucleotides: TGCGCCAGCAGCTTATGGTCTAGCGGGGGGAAGAACGAGCAGTACTTC. It yields the protein CASSLWSSGGKNEQYF. The chain uses TRBV5-1 and TRBJ2-7, with TRBD2 matching over 11 bases. This CDR3 region has 16 residues. CDR1 and CDR2 (germline): SGHRS, YFSETQ. V lost 2 bases, J lost 5 bases, and 9 bases stayed unmatched.

J is TRBJ2-1 and V is TRBV20-1; 12 bases map to TRBD2. The CDR3 runs to 14 residues. Germline CDR1 and CDR2: DFQATT and SNEGSKA (reference sequence). J lost 8 bases, V lost 3 bases, and 5 bases had no gene match. The CDR3: CSASPSGGEDEQFF. The CDR3 DNA sequence: TGCAGTGCTAGTCCTAGCGGGGGGGAGGATGAGCAGTTCTTC.

Only a few counts were recorded for this clone. The rearrangement joins TRBV4-3 to TRBJ2-3; weak D call: TRBD2 (5 bases). Germline lookup yields CDR1 LGHNA and CDR2 YSLEER. Trimming shortened V by 4 bases and J by 7 bases, and 12 bases separated the two germline ends. The CDR3 totals 13 residues. CDR3: CASSPRETHTQYF. CDR3 DNA: TGCGCCAGCAGCCCAAGGGAGACCCATACGCAGTATTTT.

The chain joins TRBV13 to TRBJ1-5; D might be TRBD1 (5 bases). Trimming pared 0 bases from V and 7 bases from J, leaving 7 bases between. CDR3 length: 13 amino acids. The germline CDR1 and CDR2 sequences are PRHDT and FYEKMQ (reference sequence). The CDR3, as DNA: TGTGCCAGCAGCTTAGGGGGGGGACAGCCCCAGCATTTT. This gives the protein CASSLGGGQPQHF. Drawing the rest from reference TRBV13 and TRBJ1-5, the complete variable domain is AAGVIQSPRHLIKEKRETATLKCYPIPRHDTVYWYQQGPGQDPQFLISFYEKMQSDKGSIPDRFSAQQFSDYHSELNMSSLELGDSALYFCASSLGGGQPQHFGDGTRLSIL.

This clone was observed a single time. The chain has TRBV30 and TRBJ2-1, with 12 nucleotides matching TRBD2. Germline V gene data show CDR1 as GTSNPN and CDR2 as SVGIG (reference sequence). The V segment lost 7 bases and the J segment 7 bases; nucleotides outside the gene matches: 8. The CDR3 loop spans 14 amino acids. In nucleotides, the CDR3 is TGTGCCTCCGACAGGACTAGCGGGGCAAATGAGCAGTTCTTC. Translation gives CASDRTSGANEQFF.

The V gene is TRBV21-1, the J gene TRBJ2-1; the table's D call TRBD2 went unverified against the DNA. TRBV21-1 has pseudogene status. The CDR3 runs to 16 residues. CDR3 sequence reads: CASSNERGTSYNEQFF. Here the CDR3 DNA reads TGTGCCAGCAGCAACGAGCGGGGGACGTCCTACAATGAGCAGTTCTTC.

V is TRBV7-2 and J is TRBJ1-1; D gene uncertain. V lost 0 bases and J lost 4, with 12 bases in between. Germline lookup yields CDR1 SGHTA and CDR2 FQGNSA. This CDR3 has 15 residues. CDR3 loop: CASSLAGLGVTEAFF. The CDR3 coding sequence is TGTGCCAGCAGCTTAGCGGGATTGGGAGTCACTGAAGCTTTCTTT.

The V call is TRBV19, the J call TRBJ2-3; D might be TRBD1 (6 bases). The germline CDR1 and CDR2 sequences are LNHDA and SQIVND (reference sequence). Between the trimmed V and J ends, which lost 3 bases and 9 bases, there was a span of 10 bases. The CDR3 is 12 amino acids. In DNA form, the CDR3 reads TGTGCCAGTAGTATTCATGACAGGACGCAGTATTTT. The encoded protein is CASSIHDRTQYF.

The DNA for the CDR3 is TGTGCCAGCTCATCACGACAGGGGAGATTGGGCACTGAAGCTTTCTTT. The encoded protein is CASSSRQGRLGTEAFF. The chain uses TRBV18 and TRBJ1-1; TRBD1 matches at 8 bases. Germline V gene sequence: CDR1 KGHSH, CDR2 LQKENI. V was pared by 5 bases and J by 4 bases, with 12 bases of the junction left unmatched. The CDR3 consists of 16 residues.

This clone was detected once. J is TRBJ1-1 and V is TRBV19; D is perhaps TRBD1 (6 bases). The CDR3 sequence is 13 residues long. V was pared by 3 bases and J by 1 base, with 6 bases between. Germline V gives CDR1 LNHDA, CDR2 SQIVND (reference sequence). The CDR3 region is CASSMDRNTEAFF. CDR3 DNA sequence: TGTGCCAGTAGTATGGACAGGAACACTGAAGCTTTCTTT.

This clone was counted a few times. DNA of the CDR3: TGTGCCAGCACACAGGGGACCGGCACAGATACGCAGTATTTT. It is translated as CASTQGTGTDTQYF. The chain links TRBV21-1 to TRBJ2-3; the table calls TRBD1, which could not be checked here. TRBV21-1 is assigned pseudogene status. The CDR3 runs to 14 residues.

The rearrangement links TRBV27 to TRBJ1-1, with 7 positions matching TRBD1. CDR1 and CDR2 (germline): MNHEY, SMNVEV (reference sequence). The CDR3 is 14 residues long. The trim removed 7 bases at V and 4 bases at J, leaving 9 bases unmatched. In DNA, the CDR3 is TGTGCCAGCAACCCGACAGGGTATCCCACTGAAGCTTTCTTT. This codes for CASNPTGYPTEAFF.

V is TRBV18 and J is TRBJ1-2; 7 nucleotides line up with TRBD1. Germline V CDR1 and CDR2: KGHSH, LQKENI. Losses at the gene ends were 2 bases for V and 3 bases for J; bases not matched to a gene: 6. This CDR3 has 15 residues. This CDR3 is CASSPTTGIDYGYTF. The CDR3 nucleotides read TGTGCCAGCTCACCAACGACAGGGATTGACTATGGCTACACCTTC.

The V gene is TRBV9, the J gene TRBJ1-2; a possible D gene is TRBD1 (5 bases). The CDR3 runs 14 residues. Trimming pared 4 bases from V and 8 bases from J, leaving 18 bases between. The germline gives CDR1 SGDLS, CDR2 YYNGEE. The DNA of the CDR3 is TGTGCCAGCAGCCTTGGGGGGATTGCTGGGGGCTACACCTTC. Translated: CASSLGGIAGGYTF.

The V call is TRBV18, the J call TRBJ2-3; D unresolved. In germline, CDR1 is KGHSH, CDR2 LQKENI. CDR3 length: 13 residues. V was clipped by 3 bases and J by 2 bases, with 6 bases between them. The CDR3 DNA follows: TGTGCCAGCTCACCGACAATCACAGATACGCAGTATTTT. Translated, it gives CASSPTITDTQYF. Full variable domain (missing parts from reference TRBV18 and TRBJ2-3): NAGVMQNPRHLVRRRGQEARLRCSPMKGHSHVYWYRQLPEEGLKFMVYLQKENIIDESGMPKERFSAEFPKEGPSILRIQQVVRGDSAAYFCASSPTITDTQYFGPGTRLTVL.

The chain is built from TRBV18 and TRBJ1-5; TRBD1 matches at 11 bases. The CDR3 covers 15 residues. Germline values: CDR1 KGHSH, CDR2 LQKENI. Trimming removed 0 bases from V and 7 bases from J; junction bases left unmatched: 2. DNA for the CDR3: TGTGCCAGCTCACCACCGGGACAGGGGGTACAGCCCCAGCATTTT. Protein product: CASSPPGQGVQPQHF.

This chain connects TRBV6-2 or TRBV6-3 to TRBJ1-1, with D perhaps matching TRBD1 (6 bases). V was trimmed by 5 bases and J by 4 bases, leaving 11 bases between them. The CDR3 is 13 residues long. The germline CDR1 and CDR2 sequences are MNHEY and SVGEGT. CDR3 DNA sequence: TGTGCCAGCAGTAACGCGGGGGCCACTGAAGCTTTCTTT. Protein sequence: CASSNAGATEAFF.

This chain joins TRBV20-1 and TRBJ2-1; 7 bases map to TRBD2. The germline V gene has CDR1 DFQATT and CDR2 SNEGSKA (reference sequence). This CDR3 has 14 residues. J gave up 3 bases and V 3 bases, and 5 bases lay outside the gene matches. The CDR3, as DNA: TGCAGTGCTAGTGGCGAGCGGGGCTACAATGAGCAGTTCTTC. Protein product: CSASGERGYNEQFF.